Presented here are 30 T cell receptor beta chains from one specimen sequenced in a study of blood T cell repertoires in COVID-19 (dated by TCRdb to between 2020 and 2021). The protocol used for the library was the immunoSEQ multiplex PCR assay. In its TCRdb copy, this immuneACCESS table keeps in-frame sequences only and misses some clones. Where compared with another copy, unresolved V genes explain less than half of these, and the others have no known cause. For this sample there are 140,000 to 150,000 clones; 80% to 90% appear just once. The leading ten clones occupy about 1.7% of the sample. The sample was peripheral blood. These receptor sequences come from a woman between 45 and 65 years old with acute or convalescent COVID-19.

The V gene is TRBV2, the J gene TRBJ2-5; D possibly corresponds to TRBD2 (5 bases). Trimming removed 3 bases at V and 5 bases at J, with 16 bases between. The CDR3 covers 15 residues. Germline CDR1 reads SNHLY; CDR2 reads FYNNEI. This chain's CDR3 is CASSDRRLPKETQYF. In nucleotides, the CDR3 is TGTGCCAGCAGTGACCGAAGACTACCCAAGGAGACCCAGTACTTC.

The chain employs TRBV15 and TRBJ2-1; D is unclear. V dropped 4 bases and J dropped 4 bases, with 2 bases sitting between them. The CDR3 contains 11 residues. The germline CDR1 and CDR2 sequences are LNHNV and YYDKDF (reference sequence). CDR3 protein: CATSTYNEQFF. In nucleotides, the CDR3 is TGTGCCACCAGCACTTACAATGAGCAGTTCTTC.

The chain links TRBV11-2 to TRBJ1-2; perhaps TRBD1 as D (5 bases). CDR3 length: 14 residues. V lost 1 base and J 4 bases, leaving 10 bases between the germline ends. The germline gives CDR1 SGHAT, CDR2 FQNNGV. The chain's CDR3 is CASSLVVQGYGYTF. The DNA for the CDR3 is TGTGCCAGCAGCTTAGTGGTGCAGGGCTATGGCTACACCTTC.

The table lists this clone with a count of one. The chain uses TRBV15 and TRBJ2-7; TRBD2 matches 7 bases. Per the germline V gene, CDR1 is LNHNV and CDR2 is YYDKDF (reference sequence). The J segment lost 7 bases and the V segment lost 8 bases, leaving 17 bases of the junction unmatched. The CDR3 contains 15 residues. CDR3 sequence: CATRYSGGGFREQYF. The CDR3 nucleotides are TGTGCCACCCGGTACTCCGGCGGGGGTTTTCGGGAGCAGTACTTC.

CDR3 region: CSASPGAVNQPQHF. The CDR3 coding sequence is TGCAGTGCTAGTCCCGGAGCCGTGAATCAGCCCCAGCATTTT. The chain recombines TRBV20-1 with TRBJ1-5; no clear D gene. CDR1 and CDR2 from the germline V gene are DFQATT and SNEGSKA (reference sequence). The V and J ends lost 3 bases and 4 bases respectively, with 13 bases between them. The CDR3 contains 14 residues.

The chain combines TRBV10-2 with TRBJ2-3, with a tentative D call TRBD1 (5 bases). Germline CDR1 reads WSHSY; CDR2 reads SAAADI. The ends were cut back, 0 bases at V and 0 bases at J, with 7 bases in the middle. There are 15 residues in the CDR3. The CDR3 sequence is CASSESTVSTDTQYF. The CDR3 coding sequence is TGCGCCAGCAGTGAGTCGACAGTCAGCACAGATACGCAGTATTTT.

The chain recombines TRBV6-5 with TRBJ1-3, with TRBD1 as a possible D gene (6 bases). The CDR3 covers 16 residues. Germline CDR1 reads MNHEY; CDR2 reads SVGAGI. The ends were cut back, 3 bases at V and 0 bases at J, with 12 bases in the middle. The CDR3 nucleotides read TGTGCCAGCAGTTATGGACAGCCTCTCTCTGGAAACACCATATATTTT. Protein sequence: CASSYGQPLSGNTIYF.

The chain carries TRBV29-1 and TRBJ2-1, with 8 bases matching TRBD2. The trim removed 5 bases at V and 3 bases at J, leaving 6 bases unmatched. The CDR3 loop spans 14 amino acids. CDR1 and CDR2 from the germline V gene are SQVTM and ANQGSEA. CDR3 in DNA: TGCAGCGTTCGCGGGAGGTCTGGCTACAATGAGCAGTTCTTC. Protein product: CSVRGRSGYNEQFF.

The chain combines TRBV5-4 with TRBJ2-1; 12 bases line up with TRBD2. The germline V gene encodes CDR1 SGHNT and CDR2 YYREEE (reference sequence). V was clipped by 0 bases and J by 8 bases; unmatched bases: 12. This CDR3 has 18 residues. CDR3 in amino acids: CASSLDPSGGAASHEQFF. The CDR3 region has the DNA TGTGCCAGCAGCTTGGATCCTAGCGGGGGGGCCGCATCGCATGAGCAGTTCTTC. Full variable domain (missing parts from reference TRBV5-4 and TRBJ2-1): ETGVTQSPTHLIKTRGQQVTLRCSSQSGHNTVSWYQQALGQGPQFIFQYYREEENGRGNFPPRFSGLQFPNYSSELNVNALELDDSALYLCASSLDPSGGAASHEQFFGPGTRLTVL.

J is TRBJ2-7 and V is TRBV3-1 (or the pseudogene TRBV3-2); 7 nucleotides match TRBD2. The CDR3 length is 18 residues. Germline CDR1 reads LGHDT; CDR2 reads YNNKEL (reference sequence). V was pared by 5 bases and J by 0 bases, with 16 bases of the junction left unmatched. In nucleotides, the CDR3 is TGTGCCAGCAGCAGCACCCCGGGGGGTCAAACTAGCTCCTACGAGCAGTACTTC. As protein: CASSSTPGGQTSSYEQYF.

The chain recombines TRBV7-9 with TRBJ2-7; 8 bases map to TRBD2. The length of the CDR3 is 15 residues. V shed 5 bases and J 1 base; nucleotides not matched to a gene: 7. Germline V gives CDR1 SEHNR, CDR2 FQNEAQ (reference sequence). The CDR3 loop is CASSAPERGSYEQYF. The CDR3 DNA follows: TGTGCCAGCAGCGCCCCGGAGCGGGGGTCCTACGAGCAGTACTTC.

A word on this clone: Other nucleotide sequences in the sample specify the same CDR3. The chain recombines TRBV19 with TRBJ1-1; the D is unclear. V was cut by 3 bases and J by 1 base, with 6 bases left in between. This CDR3 is 13 amino acids long. CDR1 and CDR2 (germline): LNHDA, SQIVND (reference sequence). The CDR3 spells CASSIGRNTEAFF. As DNA, the CDR3 is TGTGCCAGTAGTATTGGGAGGAACACTGAAGCTTTCTTT.

On this clone itself: The junction departs from the called germline gene at one end, perhaps through a read error. This rearrangement joins TRBV5-6 to TRBJ2-7; D is possibly TRBD2 (5 bases). CDR3 length: 13 residues. Germline V gene sequence: CDR1 SGHDT, CDR2 YYEEEE. The CDR3 DNA reads as TGTGCCAGCAGTTTGGGAGTGTCCTACGAGCAGTACTTC. Its protein product is CASSLGVSYEQYF.

This chain connects TRBV3-1 (or the pseudogene TRBV3-2) to TRBJ2-5; D gene uncertain. The CDR3 is made up of 15 amino acids. Between the trimmed V and J ends, which lost 7 bases and 0 bases, there was a span of 15 bases. Per the germline V gene, CDR1 is LGHDT and CDR2 is YNNKEL (reference sequence). As DNA, the CDR3 is TGTGCCAGCACTTTCGGGTCGGCGAACCAAGAGACCCAGTACTTC. Amino acid sequence: CASTFGSANQETQYF.

The chain links TRBV9 to TRBJ2-1, with D possibly being TRBD2 (5 bases). Trimming shortened V by 3 bases and J by 8 bases, and 15 bases separated the two germline ends. The CDR3 runs 14 residues. Per germline, CDR1 SGDLS and CDR2 YYNGEE. CDR3 amino acids: CASSAPGSPDEQFF. The CDR3, as DNA: TGTGCCAGCAGCGCTCCGGGATCACCGGATGAGCAGTTCTTC.

The chain is built from TRBV18 and TRBJ2-1, with D maybe TRBD2 (5 bases). V lost 6 bases and J lost 6, with 15 bases in between. Germline CDR1 and CDR2: KGHSH and LQKENI. The CDR3 totals 14 residues. The CDR3 coding sequence is TGTGCCAGCTCTCTCGGCGGCGGGCTCAATGAGCAGTTCTTC. Amino acid sequence: CASSLGGGLNEQFF.

This chain uses TRBV18 with TRBJ2-1; 9 positions match TRBD1. Trimming at V came to 5 bases and at J to 1 base, leaving 3 bases not matched to a gene. The germline V gene encodes CDR1 KGHSH and CDR2 LQKENI. CDR3 length: 15 amino acids. CDR3 coding DNA: TGTGCCAGCTCAACCGGGACAGGGTCCTACAATGAGCAGTTCTTC. It yields the protein CASSTGTGSYNEQFF. The complete variable domain, with remaining parts taken from reference TRBV18 and TRBJ2-1, reads NAGVMQNPRHLVRRRGQEARLRCSPMKGHSHVYWYRQLPEEGLKFMVYLQKENIIDESGMPKERFSAEFPKEGPSILRIQQVVRGDSAAYFCASSTGTGSYNEQFFGPGTRLTVL.

The V gene is TRBV6-5, the J gene TRBJ1-5; D call uncertain. Germline V lookup: CDR1 MNHEY, CDR2 SVGAGI. V dropped 5 bases and J dropped 4 bases, with 9 bases sitting between them. This CDR3 is built from 13 residues. CDR3 DNA sequence: TGTGCCAGCAGTAACGTCGGGAATCAGCCCCAGCATTTT. Protein sequence: CASSNVGNQPQHF.

The rearrangement links TRBV18 to TRBJ1-6, with 7 bases that match TRBD1. This CDR3 contains 15 residues. The trim removed 2 bases at V and 8 bases at J, leaving 6 bases unmatched. Per the germline V gene, CDR1 is KGHSH and CDR2 is LQKENI. CDR3 region: CASSPGTEKHSPLHF. The CDR3 nucleotides read TGTGCCAGCTCACCAGGGACAGAGAAGCATTCACCCCTCCACTTT.

The chain couples TRBV6-5 to TRBJ1-3, with D uncertain. V dropped 5 bases and J dropped 4 bases, with 6 bases sitting between them. The CDR3 loop spans 12 amino acids. Germline loops: CDR1 MNHEY, CDR2 SVGAGI. In DNA form, the CDR3 reads TGTGCCAGCAGTACAGAAGGAAACACCATATATTTT. Residues: CASSTEGNTIYF.

V usage is TRBV29-1 and J usage is TRBJ1-5; no definite D call. From germline, CDR1 is SQVTM and CDR2 ANQGSEA. CDR3 length equals 14 residues. Deletions cut 4 bases from V and 1 base from J, with 11 bases between. DNA for the CDR3: TGCAGCGTTGCCTTAGAGAGGAGCAATCAGCCCCAGCATTTT. This translates into CSVALERSNQPQHF.

The chain has TRBV5-4 and TRBJ1-2; TRBD1 matches at 9 bases. This CDR3 region has 14 residues. The V and J ends lost 1 base and 4 bases, in that order; junction bases with no gene match: 2. Per the germline V gene, CDR1 is SGHNT and CDR2 is YYREEE (reference sequence). The CDR3 spells CASSLTGGIYGYTF. The CDR3 bases are TGTGCCAGCAGCTTGACAGGGGGCATCTATGGCTACACCTTC.

The chain joins TRBV15 to TRBJ2-4; tentatively, D is TRBD1 (6 bases). Germline-derived CDR1 and CDR2 are LNHNV and YYDKDF (reference sequence). V gave up 2 bases and J gave up 9 bases, with 17 bases separating them. The length of the CDR3 is 15 residues. In nucleotides, the CDR3 is TGTGCCACCAGCAGATCGAAACAGGGAGAGGGCATTCAGTACTTC. Translating it yields CATSRSKQGEGIQYF.

The rearrangement links TRBV6-2 or TRBV6-3 to TRBJ2-7, with D maybe TRBD1 (6 bases). The CDR3 is made up of 14 amino acids. Germline assignment: CDR1 MNHEY and CDR2 SVGEGT. Trimming shortened V by 2 bases and J by 3 bases, and 11 bases separated the two germline ends. CDR3 in amino acids: CASSYGQGLYEQYF. The CDR3 coding sequence is TGTGCCAGCAGTTACGGGCAGGGGCTCTACGAGCAGTACTTC.

This sequence joins TRBV19 and TRBJ2-1, with a tentative D call TRBD1 (5 bases). There are 15 residues in the CDR3. Trimming left V 4 bases short and J 5 bases short, with 15 bases between. The germline V gene has CDR1 LNHDA and CDR2 SQIVND (reference sequence). The CDR3 nucleotides are TGTGCCAGTAGTACGGCGAACCGACAGAACAATGAGCAGTTCTTC. Amino acids: CASSTANRQNNEQFF.

This clone was seen a few times. This sequence joins TRBV19 and TRBJ1-3; 8 nucleotides agree with TRBD1. V trimming: 6 bases; J trimming: 2 bases; junction bases outside the gene matches: 6. CDR1 is LNHDA and CDR2 is SQIVND in the germline V gene (reference sequence). The CDR3 is 15 amino acids. CDR3 DNA sequence: TGTGCCAGTAGACGGGACAGGAATACTGGAAACACCATATATTTT. Translated: CASRRDRNTGNTIYF. The whole variable domain, filled in from reference TRBV19 and TRBJ1-3, reads DGGITQSPKYLFRKEGQNVTLSCEQNLNHDAMYWYRQDPGQGLRLIYYSQIVNDFQKGDIAEGYSVSREKKESFPLTVTSAQKNPTAFYLCASRRDRNTGNTIYFGEGSWLTVV.

The rearrangement links TRBV9 to TRBJ1-3; TRBD1 aligns across 7 bases. CDR3 length: 15 amino acids. The germline gives CDR1 SGDLS, CDR2 YYNGEE. With V trimmed by 3 bases and J by 7 bases, 10 bases remained unmatched. CDR3 region: CASSDRQGNGNTIYF. The CDR3, as DNA: TGTGCCAGCAGCGACCGACAGGGCAATGGGAACACCATATATTTT.

J is TRBJ2-1 and V is TRBV6-6, with D perhaps matching TRBD2 (6 bases). The CDR3 is 12 residues long. V lost 6 bases and J lost 10, with 13 bases in between. The germline V gene has CDR1 MNHNY and CDR2 SVGAGI (reference sequence). CDR3 nucleotide sequence: TGTGCCAGCAGCACTTACGGAGGGGAGCAGTTCTTC. The encoded protein is CASSTYGGEQFF.

The chain recombines TRBV7-6 with TRBJ2-5; 7 bases line up with TRBD2. V was clipped by 5 bases and J by 5 bases; unmatched bases: 14. Per the germline V gene, CDR1 is SGHVS and CDR2 is FNYEAQ. The CDR3 is 16 amino acids. CDR3 amino acids: CASSRSLAEPGETQYF. CDR3 nucleotides: TGTGCCAGCAGCCGTAGTCTAGCGGAGCCCGGGGAGACCCAGTACTTC.

J is TRBJ2-1 and V is TRBV19; D remains unclear. This CDR3 has 12 amino acids. V shed 1 base and J shed 8 bases, with 6 bases lying between them. CDR1 is LNHDA and CDR2 is SQIVND in the germline V gene (reference sequence). Written as DNA, the CDR3 is TGTGCCAGTAGTATAGGTAGCTATGAGCAGTTCTTC. It translates to CASSIGSYEQFF.